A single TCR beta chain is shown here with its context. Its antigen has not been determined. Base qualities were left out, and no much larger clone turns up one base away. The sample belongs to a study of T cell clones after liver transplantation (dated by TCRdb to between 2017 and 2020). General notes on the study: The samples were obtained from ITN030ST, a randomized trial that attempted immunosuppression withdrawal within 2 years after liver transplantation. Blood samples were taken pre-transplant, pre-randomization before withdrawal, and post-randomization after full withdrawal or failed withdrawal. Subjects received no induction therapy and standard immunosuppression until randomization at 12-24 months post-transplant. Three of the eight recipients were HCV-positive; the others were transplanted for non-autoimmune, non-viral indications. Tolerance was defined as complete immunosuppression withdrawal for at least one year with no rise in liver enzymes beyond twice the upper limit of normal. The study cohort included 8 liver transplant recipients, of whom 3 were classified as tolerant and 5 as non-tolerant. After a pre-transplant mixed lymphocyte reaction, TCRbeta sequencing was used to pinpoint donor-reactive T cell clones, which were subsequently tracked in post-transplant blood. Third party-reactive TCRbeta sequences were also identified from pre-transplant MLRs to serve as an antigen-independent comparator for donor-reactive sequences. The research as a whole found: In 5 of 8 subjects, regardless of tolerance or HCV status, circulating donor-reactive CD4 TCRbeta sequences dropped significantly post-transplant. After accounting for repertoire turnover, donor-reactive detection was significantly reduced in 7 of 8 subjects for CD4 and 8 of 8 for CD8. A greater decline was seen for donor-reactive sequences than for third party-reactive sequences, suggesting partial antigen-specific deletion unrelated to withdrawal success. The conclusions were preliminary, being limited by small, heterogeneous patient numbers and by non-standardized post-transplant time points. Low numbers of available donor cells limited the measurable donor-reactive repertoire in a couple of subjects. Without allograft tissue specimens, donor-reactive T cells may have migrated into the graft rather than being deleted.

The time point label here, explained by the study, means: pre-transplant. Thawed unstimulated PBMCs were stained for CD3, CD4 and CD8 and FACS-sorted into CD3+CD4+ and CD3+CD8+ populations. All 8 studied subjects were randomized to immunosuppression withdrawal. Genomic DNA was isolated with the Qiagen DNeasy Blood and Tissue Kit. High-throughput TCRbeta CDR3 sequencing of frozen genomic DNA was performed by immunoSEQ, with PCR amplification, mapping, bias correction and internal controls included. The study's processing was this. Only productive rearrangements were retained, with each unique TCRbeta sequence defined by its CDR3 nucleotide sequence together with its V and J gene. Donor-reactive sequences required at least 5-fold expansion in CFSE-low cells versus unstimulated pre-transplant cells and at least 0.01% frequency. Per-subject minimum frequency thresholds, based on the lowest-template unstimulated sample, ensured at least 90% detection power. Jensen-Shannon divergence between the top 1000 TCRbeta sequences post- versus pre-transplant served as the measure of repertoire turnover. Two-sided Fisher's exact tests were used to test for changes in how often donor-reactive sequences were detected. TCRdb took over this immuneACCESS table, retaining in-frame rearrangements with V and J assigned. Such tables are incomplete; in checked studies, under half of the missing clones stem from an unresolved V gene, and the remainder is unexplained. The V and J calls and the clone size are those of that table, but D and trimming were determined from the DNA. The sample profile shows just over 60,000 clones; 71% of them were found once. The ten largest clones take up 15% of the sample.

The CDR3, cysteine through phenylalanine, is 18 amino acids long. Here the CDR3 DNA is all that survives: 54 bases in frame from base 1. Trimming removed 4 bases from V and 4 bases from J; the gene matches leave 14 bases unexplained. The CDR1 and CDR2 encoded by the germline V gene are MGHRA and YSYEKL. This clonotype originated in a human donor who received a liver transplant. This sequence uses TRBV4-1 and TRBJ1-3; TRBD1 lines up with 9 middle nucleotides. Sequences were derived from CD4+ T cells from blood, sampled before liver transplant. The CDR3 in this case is CASSRPGQGGNPGNTIYF. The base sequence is TGCGCCAGCAGCCGGCCGGGACAGGGAGGTAACCCCGGAAACACCATATATTTT.